The present entry profiles one T cell receptor beta chain with its context. Its cognate antigen is unknown. This sample was taken from a study of graft-versus-host responses after intestinal transplantation. Whole-study results and caveats: GvH clones detected in recipient marrow included some appearing first in ileum or blood.

Measured with immunoSEQ multiplex PCR; TCRdb has only the in-frame clones, and not every one. The sample consists of 90,000 to 120,000 clones, approximately 88% of them appearing once. This CDR3 comprises 12 residues. Trimming cost V 4 bases and J 7 bases, with 10 bases left between them. The receptor was derived from a human donor who was the organ donor for an intestinal transplant. The V gene is TRBV23-1, the J gene TRBJ1-1; no firm D call. TRBV23-1 has ORF status, its function being uncertain. This material consisted of unstimulated CD4+ T cells sorted from spleen or lymph node cells, taken before transplant. This chain's CDR3 is CASSRMAVEAFF. DNA for the CDR3: TGCGCCAGCAGTCGAATGGCGGTTGAAGCTTTCTTT.